The next 9 T cell receptor beta chains were all read from a single sample in a study of shared clonotypes between healthy human individuals. Sequencing used immunoSEQ multiplex PCR; TCRdb keeps in-frame clones, though not all of them. The sample has about 1.4 million clones; roughly 95% are singletons. The sequenced material came from naive CD4+ T cells sorted from blood. Described subset: CD45RA+ positively selected. Receptor source: a young man in good health.

The count of this clone is one. This rearrangement joins TRBV5-4 to TRBJ2-1, with D uncertain. The germline V gene has CDR1 SGHNT and CDR2 YYREEE (reference sequence). The CDR3 extends over 13 amino acids. Trimming cost V 2 bases and J 4 bases, with 7 bases left between them. The CDR3 here is CASSFFGYNEQFF. The CDR3 nucleotides read TGTGCCAGCAGCTTTTTCGGGTACAATGAGCAGTTCTTC.

V and J are TRBV28 and TRBJ2-7, with 7 bases matching TRBD1. The CDR3 totals 15 residues. Germline V gene data show CDR1 as MDHEN and CDR2 as SYDVKM. J was trimmed by 5 bases and V by 0 bases; bases with no gene match: 7. The CDR3 sequence is CASSLWATGLNEQYF. As DNA, the CDR3 is TGTGCCAGCAGTTTATGGGCGACAGGGCTCAACGAGCAGTACTTC.

The chain uses TRBV15 and TRBJ2-1; D is unresolved. This CDR3 spans 14 amino acids. V lost 3 bases to trimming and J lost 1 base, with 7 bases between them. Germline lookup yields CDR1 LNHNV and CDR2 YYDKDF (reference sequence). CDR3 protein: CATSSRVSYNEQFF. For the CDR3, the DNA is TGTGCCACCAGCAGTAGGGTATCCTACAATGAGCAGTTCTTC.

The V and J genes are TRBV28 and TRBJ1-4; the match to TRBD1 covers 9 bases. Losses at the gene ends were 5 bases for V and 7 bases for J; bases not matched to a gene: 8. Germline CDR1 and CDR2: MDHEN and SYDVKM. The CDR3 is 15 amino acids. The CDR3 spells CASSPTGTGSEKLFF. The CDR3 DNA reads as TGTGCCAGCAGTCCGACCGGGACAGGGAGTGAAAAACTGTTTTTT.

As concerns this clone: The sample has other DNA sequences that encode this CDR3 too. This rearrangement joins TRBV7-3 to TRBJ2-5; no firm D call. Looked up from germline, CDR1 is SGHTA and CDR2 is FQGTGA. V was shortened by 0 bases and J by 5 bases, with 7 bases between the two germline ends. The CDR3 consists of 13 residues. CDR3: CASSLTSRETQYF. Here the CDR3 DNA reads TGTGCCAGCAGCTTAACTAGCCGGGAGACCCAGTACTTC. Looking up the rest from reference TRBV7-3 and TRBJ2-5 gives the full variable domain: GAGVSQTPSNKVTEKGKYVELRCDPISGHTALYWYRQSLGQGPEFLIYFQGTGAADDSGLPNDRFFAVRPEGSVSTLKIQRTERGDSAVYLCASSLTSRETQYFGPGTRLLVL.

The chain links TRBV6-5 to TRBJ2-2; D is uncertain. The CDR3 extends over 14 amino acids. Trimming removed 2 bases from V and 1 base from J, with 5 bases in between. CDR1 is MNHEY, CDR2 SVGAGI, per germline. The CDR3 DNA follows: TGTGCCAGCAGTTACGGCAAGAACACCGGGGAGCTGTTTTTT. This gives the protein CASSYGKNTGELFF.

The chain recombines TRBV18 with TRBJ2-1; 9 nucleotides match TRBD2. The CDR3 runs 16 residues. Germline-derived CDR1 and CDR2 are KGHSH and LQKENI. Germline trimming cut 3 bases from V and 8 bases from J; bases unmatched to any gene: 11. The CDR3 region has the DNA TGTGCCAGCTCACCTAACAGGGCGGTAGCGGGAGATGAGCAGTTCTTC. Its protein is CASSPNRAVAGDEQFF.

CDR3 sequence (DNA): TGTGCCAGCACCAGCTTCCGAGGGAAACGTGCAGATACGCAGTATTTT. It yields the protein CASTSFRGKRADTQYF. The genes are TRBV11-2 and TRBJ2-3; maybe TRBD2 (5 bases). The germline V gene has CDR1 SGHAT and CDR2 FQNNGV. The ends were cut back, 7 bases at V and 4 bases at J, with 21 bases in the middle. The CDR3 totals 16 residues.

The chain joins TRBV28 to TRBJ1-2; D not resolved. V was pared by 10 bases and J by 4 bases, with 16 bases between. The CDR3 has 13 amino acids. From germline, CDR1 is MDHEN and CDR2 SYDVKM. As DNA, the CDR3 is TGTGCCATCCAGTCGGGTTCCGGCTATGGCTACACCTTC. Translation gives CAIQSGSGYGYTF.